The 21 T cell receptor beta chains below come from one sample, sequenced in a study of regulatory T cells in long-lasting Graves disease. Investigators prepared the TCR beta libraries by applying iRepertoire HTBI primers and Arm-PCR of CDR3 regions. Using its own MiXCR run on the multiplex PCR reads, TCRdb lists one record per CDR3 protein. Of approximately 560,000 distinct CDR3 sequences listed, about 16% are singletons. Described time point: newly diagnosed GD, antithyroid drugs for less than 3 months. PBMC-extracted RNA yielded the TCR library. This sample also appeared in a second study, on T cells in Graves' hyperthyroidism and ophthalmopathy.

The specimen comprised peripheral blood mononuclear cells (PBMCs), sampled at new diagnosis, from a patient treated with antithyroid drugs. Source of these receptors: a young man with Graves disease.

This sequence joins TRBV30 and TRBJ1-2; D may be TRBD1 (5 bases). This CDR3 contains 13 residues. CDR1 GTSNPN and CDR2 SVGIG come from the germline V gene (reference sequence). The V and J ends lost 4 bases and 4 bases respectively, with 13 bases between them. The CDR3 loop reads CAWTPGTLYGYTF. As DNA, the CDR3 is TGTGCCTGGACCCCGGGGACCCTCTATGGCTACACCTTC. Full variable domain (missing parts from reference TRBV30 and TRBJ1-2): SQTIHQWPATLVQPVGSPLSLECTVEGTSNPNLYWYRQAAGRGLQLLFYSVGIGQISSEVPQNLSASRPQDRQFILSSKKLLLSDSGFYLCAWTPGTLYGYTFGSGTRLTVV.

This clonotype was seen repeatedly, ten times or more. CDR3 nucleotide sequence: TGCAGCGTTGTGACAGGGGTGCATGAAAAACTGTTTTTT. This encodes CSVVTGVHEKLFF. V usage is TRBV29-1 and J usage is TRBJ1-4; 8 positions match TRBD1. There are 13 residues in the CDR3. Germline trimming cut 4 bases from V and 6 bases from J; bases unmatched to any gene: 4. The germline CDR1 and CDR2 sequences are SQVTM and ANQGSEA. Drawing the rest from reference TRBV29-1 and TRBJ1-4, the complete variable domain is SAVISQKPSRDICQRGTSLTIQCQVDSQVTMMFWYRQQPGQSLTLIATANQGSEATYESGFVIDKFPISRPNLTFSTLTVSNMSPEDSSIYLCSVVTGVHEKLFFGSGTQLSVL.

This clonotype was recorded at least ten times. The chain uses TRBV20-1 and TRBJ2-7, with TRBD1 matching over 10 bases. This CDR3 region has 13 residues. Trimming cost V 6 bases and J 6 bases; bases outside gene matches: 8. Germline values: CDR1 DFQATT, CDR2 SNEGSKA (reference sequence). For the CDR3, the DNA is TGCAGTGCGTCCCGGGACAGGGGAAGCGAGCAGTACTTC. Its translation is CSASRDRGSEQYF.

In regard to this clonotype: A single base separates this from a much larger clone, so it may be a read error. The rearrangement joins TRBV11-2 to TRBJ1-5; D gene unclear. Germline V gives CDR1 SGHAT, CDR2 FQNNGV. The CDR3 extends over 13 amino acids. This chain's CDR3 is CASSLDINQLQHF. The CDR3, as DNA: TGTGCCAGCAGCTTAGACATCAATCAGCTCCAGCATTTT.

The table lists this clonotype with a few counts. This rearrangement joins TRBV30 to TRBJ1-5; D perhaps matches TRBD1 (5 bases). CDR1 and CDR2 (germline): GTSNPN, SVGIG (reference sequence). Trimming stripped 1 base from V and 5 bases from J, with 12 bases between. This CDR3 region has 14 residues. CDR3 in DNA: TGTGCCTGGAGTGGGGGGACTCGCGATCAGCCCCAGCATTTT. Residues: CAWSGGTRDQPQHF.

In its sample, this clonotype was seen many times. V usage is TRBV2 and J usage is TRBJ2-1; TRBD2 agrees at 7 bases. Trimming removed 6 bases from V and 5 bases from J; junction bases left unmatched: 7. This CDR3 is 14 amino acids long. Germline assignment: CDR1 SNHLY and CDR2 FYNNEI. The CDR3 loop reads CASRGAGAHNEQFF. The CDR3 nucleotides are TGTGCCAGCAGGGGTGCGGGAGCTCACAATGAGCAGTTCTTC.

This clonotype was picked up many times. The genes are TRBV6-9 and TRBJ2-1; possibly TRBD1 for D (5 bases). Trimming removed 3 bases at V and 5 bases at J, with 14 bases between. The CDR3 extends over 15 amino acids. The germline V gene encodes CDR1 MNHGY and CDR2 SVAAGI. CDR3 region: CASSYGQGLNNEQFF. The CDR3 nucleotides read TGTGCCAGCAGTTACGGGCAGGGCTTGAACAATGAGCAGTTCTTC.

This chain links TRBV10-3 with TRBJ2-1, with 12 positions matching TRBD2. V lost 4 bases to trimming and J lost 1 base; unmatched junction nucleotides: 8. Germline loops: CDR1 ENHRY, CDR2 SYGVKD. The CDR3 covers 18 residues. CDR3 sequence reads: CAISGPSTSGGSYNEQFF. CDR3 coding DNA: TGTGCCATCAGTGGGCCCTCCACTAGCGGGGGGTCCTACAATGAGCAGTTCTTC.

The chain links TRBV27 to TRBJ2-7; weak D call: TRBD2 (8 bases). Trimming took 2 bases from V and 10 from J, leaving 21 bases between them. Germline V gene lookup returns CDR1 MNHEY and CDR2 SMNVEV (reference sequence). The CDR3 totals 15 residues. This CDR3 is CASSLIQGTSGSQYF. The CDR3 DNA reads as TGTGCCAGCAGTTTAATACAGGGGACCAGCGGGAGTCAGTACTTC.

This clonotype was detected many times. The genes are TRBV3-1 and TRBJ2-7, with 13 bases matching TRBD2. The CDR3 sequence is 19 residues long. CDR1 and CDR2 from the germline V gene are LGHDT and YNNKEL (reference sequence). With 4 bases clipped from V and 2 bases from J, the junction kept 14 bases outside the gene matches. The CDR3 here is CASSRHGLAGVRNPYEQYF. CDR3 sequence (DNA): TGTGCCAGCAGCCGCCACGGACTAGCGGGAGTACGCAACCCCTACGAGCAGTACTTC.

This clonotype has a count of ten or more. The chain uses TRBV28 and TRBJ1-2; TRBD1 agrees at 7 bases. This CDR3 has 15 residues. The V segment lost 5 bases and the J segment 8 bases; nucleotides outside the gene matches: 14. Germline-derived CDR1 and CDR2 are MDHEN and SYDVKM. Written as DNA, the CDR3 is TGTGCCAGCAGTCCCCCCGATCAGGGGGGTAGCGGCTACACCTTC. Residues: CASSPPDQGGSGYTF.

Many counts were recorded for this clonotype. The J gene is TRBJ2-7, the V gene TRBV12-3 or TRBV12-4; 10 bases align to TRBD1. V trimming: 5 bases; J trimming: 0 bases; junction bases outside the gene matches: 4. The CDR3 is 15 residues long. This chain's CDR3 is CASSRGQGVSYEQYF. In DNA, the CDR3 is TGTGCCAGCAGTCGCGGACAGGGGGTCTCCTACGAGCAGTACTTC.

V usage is TRBV3-1 and J usage is TRBJ2-7, with 7 bases fitting TRBD2. After removal of 4 bases from V and 5 bases from J, the junction contained 8 bases not matched to a gene. The CDR3 consists of 14 residues. The germline gives CDR1 LGHDT, CDR2 YNNKEL (reference sequence). The CDR3 loop is CASSPDGRAHEQYF. CDR3 DNA sequence: TGTGCCAGCAGCCCGGATGGGAGGGCCCACGAGCAGTACTTC.

This clonotype was seen only a few times. The CDR3 sequence is CASSYNPIGTGLYEQYF. As DNA, the CDR3 is TGCGCCAGCAGCTACAATCCCATCGGGACAGGGCTCTACGAGCAGTACTTC. This sequence joins TRBV5-1 and TRBJ2-7, with TRBD1 matching over 9 bases. Germline CDR1 and CDR2: SGHRS and YFSETQ. After removal of 3 bases from V and 3 bases from J, the junction contained 13 bases not matched to a gene. The CDR3 spans 17 residues.

Comments on this clonotype: Being one base from a much bigger clone, this may be a read error. The chain employs TRBV12-3 or TRBV12-4 and TRBJ1-1; 10 bases fit TRBD1. The CDR3 runs 16 residues. Trimming at V came to 5 bases and at J to 1 base, leaving 7 bases not matched to a gene. The CDR3 protein is CASSGETGGPNTEAFF. In nucleotides, the CDR3 is TGTGCCAGCAGTGGGGAGACAGGGGGCCCGAACACTGAAGCTTTCTTT.

The sample holds many counts of this clonotype. V usage is TRBV20-1 and J usage is TRBJ2-7; TRBD2 agrees at 10 bases. Germline CDR1 reads DFQATT; CDR2 reads SNEGSKA (reference sequence). The J segment lost 2 bases and the V segment lost 0 bases, leaving 13 bases of the junction unmatched. The CDR3 loop spans 18 amino acids. The CDR3 region is CSARDPRLQREGPYEQYF. CDR3 DNA: TGCAGTGCTAGAGATCCTAGACTGCAGCGGGAGGGCCCCTACGAGCAGTACTTC.

This clonotype was picked up a small number of times. The rearrangement joins TRBV20-1 to TRBJ2-7; tentatively, D is TRBD1 (5 bases). CDR1 and CDR2 from the germline V gene are DFQATT and SNEGSKA (reference sequence). The CDR3 is 15 amino acids. The V and J ends lost 0 bases and 2 bases respectively, with 14 bases between them. The CDR3 coding sequence is TGCAGTGCTAGAGATCGGCAAGCAGGGACCTACGAGCAGTACTTC. It specifies CSARDRQAGTYEQYF.

In this sample, this clonotype turned up many times. The rearrangement uses TRBV20-1 and TRBJ2-7; 14 nucleotides agree with TRBD2. V was clipped by 5 bases and J by 7 bases; unmatched bases: 7. Germline V gene sequence: CDR1 DFQATT, CDR2 SNEGSKA (reference sequence). CDR3 size: 14 residues. In DNA form, the CDR3 reads TGCAGTGCTTTGCGGGGACTAGCGGGAGATGAGCAGTACTTC. Amino acids: CSALRGLAGDEQYF.

This chain links TRBV20-1 with TRBJ1-2; 9 nucleotides match TRBD1. This CDR3 comprises 15 residues. Per the germline V gene, CDR1 is DFQATT and CDR2 is SNEGSKA (reference sequence). Trimming removed 6 bases from V and 6 bases from J; junction bases left unmatched: 14. CDR3 region: CSARDRVRDGDGYTF. CDR3 nucleotides: TGCAGTGCCAGGGACAGGGTTAGGGATGGGGATGGCTACACCTTC.

V gene TRBV7-2 combines with J gene TRBJ1-6; weak D call: TRBD1 (5 bases). The CDR3 runs to 16 residues. V shed 1 base and J shed 10 bases, with 17 bases lying between them. The germline V gene encodes CDR1 SGHTA and CDR2 FQGNSA. DNA for the CDR3: TGTGCCAGCAGCTTAGGGGAGCAGGGCCCTGGGTCACCCCTCCACTTT. Translating it yields CASSLGEQGPGSPLHF.

This clonotype has ten or more counts. V and J are TRBV7-9 and TRBJ2-1; D call uncertain. V was clipped by 5 bases and J by 10 bases, with 12 bases between them. This CDR3 comprises 12 residues. In germline, CDR1 is SEHNR, CDR2 FQNEAQ (reference sequence). This chain's CDR3 is CASSPVVDEQFF. The CDR3 region has the DNA TGTGCCAGCAGCCCCGTGGTCGACGAGCAGTTCTTC. The full variable domain, in which reference TRBV7-9 and TRBJ2-1 provide the parts outside the CDR3, is DTGVSQNPRHKITKRGQNVTFRCDPISEHNRLYWYRQTLGQGPEFLTYFQNEAQLEKSRLLSDRFSAERPKGSFSTLEIQRTEQGDSAMYLCASSPVVDEQFFGPGTRLTVL.